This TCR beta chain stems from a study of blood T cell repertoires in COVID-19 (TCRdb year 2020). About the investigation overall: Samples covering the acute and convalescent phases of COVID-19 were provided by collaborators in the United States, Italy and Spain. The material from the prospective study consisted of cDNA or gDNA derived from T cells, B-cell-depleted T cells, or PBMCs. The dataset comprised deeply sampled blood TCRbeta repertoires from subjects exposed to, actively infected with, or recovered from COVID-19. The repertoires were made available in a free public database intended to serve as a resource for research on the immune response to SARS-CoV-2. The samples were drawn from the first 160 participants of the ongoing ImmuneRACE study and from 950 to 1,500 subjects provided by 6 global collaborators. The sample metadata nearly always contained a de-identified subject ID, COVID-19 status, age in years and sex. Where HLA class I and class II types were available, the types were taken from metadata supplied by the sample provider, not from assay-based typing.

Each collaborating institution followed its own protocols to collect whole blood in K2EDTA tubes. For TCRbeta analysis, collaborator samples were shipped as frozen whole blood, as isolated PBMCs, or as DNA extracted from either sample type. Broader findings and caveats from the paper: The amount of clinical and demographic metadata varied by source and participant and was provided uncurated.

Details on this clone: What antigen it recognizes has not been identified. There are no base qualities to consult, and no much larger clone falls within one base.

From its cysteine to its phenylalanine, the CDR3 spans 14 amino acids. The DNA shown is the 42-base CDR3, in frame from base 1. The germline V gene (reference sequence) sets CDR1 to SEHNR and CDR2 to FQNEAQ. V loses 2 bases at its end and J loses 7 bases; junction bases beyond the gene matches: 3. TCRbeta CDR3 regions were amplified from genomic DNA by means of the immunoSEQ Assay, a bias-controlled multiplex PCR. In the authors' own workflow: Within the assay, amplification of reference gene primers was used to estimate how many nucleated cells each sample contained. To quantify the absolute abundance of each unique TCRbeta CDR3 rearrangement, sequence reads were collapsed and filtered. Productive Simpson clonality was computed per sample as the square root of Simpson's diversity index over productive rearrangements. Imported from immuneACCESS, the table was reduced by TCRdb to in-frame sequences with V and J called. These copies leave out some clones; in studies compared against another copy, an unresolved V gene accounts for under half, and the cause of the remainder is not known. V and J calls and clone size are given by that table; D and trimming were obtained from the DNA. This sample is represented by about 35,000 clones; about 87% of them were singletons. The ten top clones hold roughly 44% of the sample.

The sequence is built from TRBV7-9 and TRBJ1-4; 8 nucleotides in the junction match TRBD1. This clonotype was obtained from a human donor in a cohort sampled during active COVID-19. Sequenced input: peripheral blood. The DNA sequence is TGTGCCAGCAGCTTAAGTGGGACAGGTGAAAAACTGTTTTTT. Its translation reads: CASSLSGTGEKLFF.